The 23 T cell receptor beta chains listed next were all sequenced from one sample in a study of tumor and adjacent non-tumor tissue in lung cancer. A modified ARM-PCR protocol with three rounds of nested PCR amplified TCRbeta. TCRdb independently ran MiXCR on the multiplex PCR reads; one entry per CDR3 protein. This repertoire shows about 200,000 distinct CDR3 sequences, about 71% found once; its top ten account for around 25%. The template was RNA from unsorted bulk tissue. The sequencing sample was made of lung tumor tissue. These receptors were taken from a man between 60 and 70 years old with non-small cell lung cancer.

A remark on this clonotype: No conserved phenylalanine or tryptophan is present at the end of the CDR3, so a read error is the likely explanation. The chain employs TRBV4-3 and TRBJ2-6; the D is unclear. Germline lookup yields CDR1 LGHNA and CDR2 YSLEER. The length of the CDR3 is 16 residues. CDR3 sequence (DNA): TGCGCCAGCAGTCAAGAGGTGGTGTCTGGGGCCAACGTCCTGACTTCC. It yields the protein CASSQEVVSGANVLTS.

A note on this clonotype: At one end the junction does not follow the germline gene, possibly because of a read error. The rearrangement uses TRBV29-1 and TRBJ2-1; tentative D call: TRBD2 (6 bases). CDR1 and CDR2 (germline): SQVTM, ANQGSEA. The CDR3 covers 12 residues. CDR3 region: CSVTSYYNEHFF. The DNA for the CDR3 is TGCAGCGTTACTAGCTATTACAATGAGCATTTCTTC.

Comments on this clonotype: A clone one base away is much larger, so this may be a read error. The V and J genes are TRBV4-3 and TRBJ1-1; TRBD1 matches at 9 bases. The CDR3 has 15 amino acids. Per germline, CDR1 LGHNA and CDR2 YSLEER. CDR3 sequence (DNA): TGCGCCAGCAGCCAGTTGGGACAGGGAGGCACTGAAACTTTCTTT. This sequence encodes CASSQLGQGGTETFF.

In its sample, this clonotype was seen a few times. A much larger clone differs by one base, so this may be a read error. The chain has TRBV20-1 and TRBJ1-5, with 7 bases aligning to TRBD1. The germline CDR1 and CDR2 sequences are DFQATT and SNEGSKA (reference sequence). This CDR3 comprises 14 residues. CDR3 DNA: TGCAGTGCTATGGGACAGATAAGCATTCAGCCCCAGCATTTT. It codes for CSAMGQISIQPQHF.

This chain joins TRBV12-3 or TRBV12-4 and TRBJ2-5; D gene uncertain. V was trimmed by 5 bases and J by 3 bases, leaving 10 bases between them. The CDR3 length is 13 residues. CDR3: CASSQIEKETQYF. CDR3 nucleotides: TGTGCCAGCAGTCAAATAGAGAAAGAGACCCAGTACTTC.

To note about this clonotype: This may be a read error, as it is one base from a much larger clone. The rearrangement uses TRBV29-1 and TRBJ2-2; the D is unclear. Trimming left V 4 bases short and J 10 bases short, with 16 bases between. This CDR3 is built from 13 residues. From germline, CDR1 is SQVTM and CDR2 ANQGSEA. The CDR3 DNA is TGCAGCGTTGGTGGGATTCTATCCGAGGAGCTGTTTTTT. This gives the protein CSVGGILSEELFF.

Note on this clonotype: Germline and junction disagree at one end, which may indicate a read error. This chain joins TRBV28 and TRBJ2-3; no firm D call. Germline CDR1 MDHEN, CDR2 SYDVKM. The CDR3 runs to 16 residues. The CDR3 nucleotides read TGTGTCAGCAGTTTAAGTGGGAATCTTAGCACAGATACGCAGTATTTT. Protein: CVSSLSGNLSTDTQYF.

About this clonotype itself: The conserved phenylalanine or tryptophan is not found at the CDR3 terminus, so this likely reflects a read error. This chain links TRBV20-1 with TRBJ2-3; the D is unclear. V was clipped by 3 bases and J by 3 bases, with 7 bases between them. This CDR3 has 12 amino acids. Germline CDR1 DFQATT, CDR2 SNEGSKA (reference sequence). The CDR3 loop reads CSASPRTDTQYL. The CDR3 DNA sequence: TGCAGTGCTAGCCCTAGAACAGATACGCAGTATTTA.

V gene TRBV6-6 combines with J gene TRBJ2-3; D not resolved. V gave up 7 bases and J gave up 8 bases, with 13 bases separating them. Germline values: CDR1 MNHNY, CDR2 SVGAGI (reference sequence). The CDR3 is 12 amino acids. DNA for the CDR3: TGTGCCAGCATGACTGTCCGTGTTACGCAGTATTTT. Its protein is CASMTVRVTQYF.

This clonotype was seen repeatedly, ten times or more. J is TRBJ2-1 and V is TRBV11-3; D is undetermined. This CDR3 is 13 amino acids long. V was pared by 2 bases and J by 6 bases, with 8 bases between. Per the germline V gene, CDR1 is SGHNT and CDR2 is YENEEA. The CDR3 reads CASSLKSANEQFF. DNA for the CDR3: TGTGCCAGCAGCTTAAAGTCCGCCAATGAGCAGTTCTTC.

This clonotype has a count of ten or more. The chain couples TRBV29-1 to TRBJ2-1, with 7 bases aligning to TRBD2. After removal of 1 base from V and 5 bases from J, the junction contained 14 bases not matched to a gene. CDR1 and CDR2 (germline): SQVTM, ANQGSEA. This CDR3 contains 17 residues. DNA for the CDR3: TGCAGCGTTGAAGGGGGGGGAGGTAGGATGGATCACAATGAGCAGTTCTTC. It is translated as CSVEGGGGRMDHNEQFF.

The sample holds a few counts of this clonotype. This chain uses TRBV4-2 with TRBJ1-5; D might be TRBD1 (5 bases). Germline values: CDR1 LGHNA, CDR2 YNFKEQ. V was shortened by 3 bases and J by 1 base, with 10 bases between the two germline ends. This CDR3 is 15 amino acids long. CDR3 coding DNA: TGTGCCAGCAGCCATGGGGGGGGGAGCAATCAGCCCCAGCATTTT. Protein product: CASSHGGGSNQPQHF.

Only one count was recorded for this clonotype. One junction end does not reproduce the germline sequence, and a read error may be involved. The CDR3 bases are TGTGCCGGCAGCCTCTACAAAAGGGATACGCAGTATTTT. This codes for CAGSLYKRDTQYF. The rearrangement uses TRBV7-8 and TRBJ2-3, with D hard to call. The CDR3 extends over 13 amino acids. Germline V gene data show CDR1 as SGHVS and CDR2 as FQNEAQ.

The chain employs TRBV20-1 and TRBJ2-7; D unresolved. CDR3 length: 13 residues. Germline-derived CDR1 and CDR2 are DFQATT and SNEGSKA (reference sequence). The ends were cut back, 3 bases at V and 2 bases at J, with 11 bases in the middle. The CDR3 protein is CSAREWIPYEQYF. Written as DNA, the CDR3 is TGCAGTGCTAGGGAGTGGATCCCCTACGAGCAGTACTTC.

Points on this clonotype: This may arise from a read error, as a much more abundant clone is one base away. The chain couples TRBV20-1 to TRBJ2-1, with D possibly being TRBD2 (7 bases). Germline V lookup: CDR1 DFQATT, CDR2 SNEGSKA (reference sequence). This CDR3 is 16 amino acids long. CDR3 coding DNA: TGCAATGCTAGAGATCCGGGGGGCCGCTCCTACAATGAGCAGTTCTTC. Protein: CNARDPGGRSYNEQFF.

Points on this clonotype: A much bigger clone sits one base away, suggesting this may be a read error. The genes are TRBV20-1 and TRBJ1-2; D is uncertain. The CDR3 runs to 12 residues. Per germline, CDR1 DFQATT and CDR2 SNEGSKA (reference sequence). This chain's CDR3 is CSASGESYAYTF. CDR3 coding DNA: TGCAGTGCGAGCGGGGAGAGTTATGCCTACACCTTC.

The chain is built from TRBV11-1 and TRBJ2-6, with 9 positions matching TRBD1. Germline V gives CDR1 SGHAT, CDR2 FQDESV (reference sequence). The V gene end was trimmed by 5 bases and the J gene end by 3 bases; junction bases not matched to a gene: 11. CDR3 length: 18 amino acids. The CDR3 sequence: CASSQKGQGYYGANVLTF. Written as DNA, the CDR3 is TGTGCCAGCAGCCAGAAGGGACAGGGCTACTATGGGGCCAACGTCCTGACTTTC.

This chain joins TRBV29-1 and TRBJ1-2; D perhaps matches TRBD1 (5 bases). CDR1 is SQVTM and CDR2 is ANQGSEA in the germline V gene. V lost 7 bases, J lost 6 bases, and 18 bases lay in between. This CDR3 comprises 13 residues. Here the CDR3 reads CSGGDNRHNGYTF. The CDR3 DNA reads TGCAGCGGGGGCGATAACAGGCATAATGGCTACACCTTC.

This clonotype was counted many times. The chain has TRBV11-3 and TRBJ1-1; possible D gene TRBD1, 6 bases. V was clipped by 5 bases and J by 4 bases, with 8 bases between them. CDR1 is SGHNT, CDR2 YENEEA, per germline. This CDR3 is built from 12 residues. CDR3: CASSRGTTEAFF. CDR3 sequence (DNA): TGTGCCAGCAGCAGGGGGACCACTGAAGCTTTCTTT. Full variable domain (rest looked up from reference TRBV11-3 and TRBJ1-1): EAGVVQSPRYKIIEKKQPVAFWCNPISGHNTLYWYLQNLGQGPELLIRYENEEAVDDSQLPKDRFSAERLKGVDSTLKIQPAELGDSAVYLCASSRGTTEAFFGQGTRLTVV.

This clonotype was seen a single time. The chain uses TRBV5-5 and TRBJ2-5, with 9 bases lining up with TRBD1. The CDR3 loop spans 16 amino acids. The trim removed 4 bases at V and 2 bases at J, leaving 9 bases unmatched. The germline V gene encodes CDR1 SGHKS and CDR2 YYEKEE (reference sequence). The CDR3 sequence is CASSPLGQGGQETQYF. Written as DNA, the CDR3 is TGTGCCAGCAGCCCCCTGGGACAGGGTGGGCAAGAGACCCAGTACTTC.

As for this clonotype: Here the CDR3 omits its conserved ending phenylalanine or tryptophan, so a read error is the likely source. The rearrangement links TRBV28 to TRBJ2-5, with 8 nucleotides matching TRBD1. In germline, CDR1 is MDHEN, CDR2 SYDVKM. With V trimmed by 10 bases and J by 1 base, 8 bases remained unmatched. The CDR3 is made up of 14 amino acids. The CDR3 DNA reads TGTGCCACCCTTGTCAGGGGGCTCCAAGAGACCCAGTACTCC. Its translation: CATLVRGLQETQYS.

This clonotype was detected only a few times. In this CDR3 the conserved last residue, phenylalanine or tryptophan, is missing, so a read error is likely. The CDR3 loop reads CASSFNRARGSEQYL. CDR3 sequence (DNA): TGTGCTAGCAGCTTTAATAGGGCTAGGGGATCCGAGCAGTACTTA. The chain joins TRBV11-3 to TRBJ2-7; D may be TRBD1 (5 bases). CDR3 length: 15 residues. Germline-derived CDR1 and CDR2 are SGHNT and YENEEA.

As concerns this clonotype: Relative to the germline gene, one junction end is altered; a read error may explain this. The V call is TRBV2, the J call TRBJ1-2; TRBD1 aligns across 7 bases. CDR3 length equals 14 residues. Germline CDR1 is SNHLY and CDR2 is FYNNEI. The CDR3 DNA reads as TGTGCCAGCAGTTTTGGAGGGGGCCCATATGGCTACACGTTC. Amino acids: CASSFGGGPYGYTF. Combining the CDR3 with reference TRBV2 and TRBJ1-2 gives the whole variable domain EPEVTQTPSHQVTQMGQEVILRCVPISNHLYFYWYRQILGQKVEFLVSFYNNEISEKSEIFDDQFSVERPDGSNFTLKIRSTKLEDSAMYFCASSFGGGPYGYTFGSGTRLTVV.